The TCR beta chain described here comes from a study of cytotoxic CD8 clonotypes in ibrutinib-treated CLL. General study findings and limits: Clonality was higher at baseline than in age-matched healthy donors and tracked circulating CD8+ T-cell counts. An increase in clonality occurred at ibrutinib response, followed by a return toward baseline at progression.

Germline assignment: CDR1 SGDLS and CDR2 YYNGEE. With 4 bases clipped from V and 1 base from J, the junction kept 9 bases outside the gene matches. CDR3 size: 18 residues. Researchers set a sequencing depth target of 1 in 200,000 to 1 in 1 million T cells. Produced via immunoSEQ multiplex PCR; TCRdb's table is partial and in-frame only. Of roughly 150,000 clones listed, 76% are singletons. Notes on this clone: What it binds is not known.

The chain carries TRBV9 and TRBJ2-1; TRBD2 matches 12 bases. The sample here was PBMCs, taken after 24 months of ibrutinib treatment. The TCR sequence derives from a human donor with chronic lymphocytic leukemia. The CDR3 DNA reads TGTGCCAGCAGCCTGACTAGCGGGGGCCCTTTTTCCTACAATGAGCAGTTCTTC. It yields the protein CASSLTSGGPFSYNEQFF.